These 11 T cell receptor beta chains were sequenced from one sample in a study of shared clonotypes between healthy human individuals. Only in-frame clones appear in the TCRdb table, and some are missing; sequencing was by immunoSEQ multiplex PCR. Seen here are roughly 480,000 clones, roughly 78% observed once, and the top ten hold more than 10%. The material sequenced was PBMCs. The receptors were gathered from a woman between 40 and 50 years old in good health. Some clones in this sample may be carry-over from other donors' samples.

The chain combines TRBV7-2 with TRBJ2-2, with TRBD2 identical over 16 bases. Germline CDR1 reads SGHTA; CDR2 reads FQGNSA. The CDR3 is 16 residues long. Unmatched junction bases numbered 2, after V lost 5 bases and J lost 5 bases. As DNA, the CDR3 is TGTGCCAGCAGCCCGGGACTAGCGGGAGGGACCGGGGAGCTGTTTTTT. It yields the protein CASSPGLAGGTGELFF.

This chain connects TRBV4-2 to TRBJ1-6; TRBD1 aligns across 7 bases. The CDR3 is 16 amino acids. Looked up from germline, CDR1 is LGHNA and CDR2 is YNFKEQ. J gave up 5 bases and V 1 base, and 5 bases lay outside the gene matches. DNA for the CDR3: TGTGCCAGCAGCCAAGTTCTGGGACAGAATAATTCACCCCTCCACTTT. The encoded protein is CASSQVLGQNNSPLHF.

V and J are TRBV4-2 and TRBJ2-3; D might be TRBD2 (6 bases). From germline, CDR1 is LGHNA and CDR2 YNFKEQ. Trimming took off 4 bases at V and 1 base at J, with 12 bases between the two ends. This CDR3 has 15 amino acids. CDR3 nucleotide sequence: TGTGCCAGCAGCCTCCCAAAGCGGGGCACAGATACGCAGTATTTT. Translating gives CASSLPKRGTDTQYF.

This clone was seen repeatedly, ten times or more. The rearrangement joins TRBV10-3 to TRBJ2-6; 7 positions agree with TRBD1. This CDR3 contains 15 residues. The germline CDR1 and CDR2 sequences are ENHRY and SYGVKD. Germline trimming cut 3 bases from V and 3 bases from J; bases unmatched to any gene: 2. The DNA of the CDR3 is TGTGCCATCAGTGATAGGGGGCATGGGGCCAACGTCCTGACTTTC. It is translated as CAISDRGHGANVLTF.

CDR3 sequence: CASSSSRGGTSSNEQFF. The CDR3 DNA reads as TGTGCCAGCAGCTCCTCAAGGGGAGGGACTAGCTCGAATGAGCAGTTCTTC. V and J are TRBV11-3 and TRBJ2-1, with 9 bases identical to TRBD2. CDR1 and CDR2 (germline): SGHNT, YENEEA. CDR3 length: 17 residues. V was clipped by 4 bases and J by 7 bases; unmatched bases: 14. Together with reference TRBV11-3 and TRBJ2-1, the CDR3 gives the full variable domain: EAGVVQSPRYKIIEKKQPVAFWCNPISGHNTLYWYLQNLGQGPELLIRYENEEAVDDSQLPKDRFSAERLKGVDSTLKIQPAELGDSAVYLCASSSSRGGTSSNEQFFGPGTRLTVL.

V and J are TRBV7-3 and TRBJ2-2; the match to TRBD1 covers 10 bases. The ends lost 2 bases at V and 6 bases at J; junction bases unmatched: 6. CDR1 is SGHTA and CDR2 is FQGTGA in the germline V gene. The CDR3 runs to 16 residues. In DNA, the CDR3 is TGTGCCAGCAGCTTACTCGGGACAGGGGTCGCCGGGGAGCTGTTTTTT. It codes for CASSLLGTGVAGELFF.

The rearrangement joins TRBV11-2 to TRBJ2-3, with 8 nucleotides matching TRBD1. The CDR3 sequence is 17 residues long. The trim removed 5 bases at V and 5 bases at J, leaving 15 bases unmatched. Germline V gene sequence: CDR1 SGHAT, CDR2 FQNNGV. The CDR3 sequence is CASSPAPNRGSLDTQYF. Written as DNA, the CDR3 is TGTGCCAGCAGCCCCGCTCCCAACAGGGGGTCACTAGATACGCAGTATTTT.

The V call is TRBV19, the J call TRBJ1-1, with D perhaps TRBD1 (6 bases). Per the germline V gene, CDR1 is LNHDA and CDR2 is SQIVND (reference sequence). V lost 5 bases and J lost 6, with 22 bases in between. CDR3 size: 16 residues. The chain's CDR3 is CASSSLQNRVGSEAFF. The CDR3 bases are TGTGCCAGTAGTTCGCTCCAAAACAGGGTTGGTTCTGAAGCTTTCTTT.

This clone was counted between two and nine times. The CDR3 spells CASRQTGQENYGYTF. CDR3 nucleotide sequence: TGTGCCAGCAGGCAAACCGGGCAGGAAAACTATGGCTACACCTTC. The chain couples TRBV6-4 to TRBJ1-2; D is undetermined. The CDR3 runs to 15 residues. V was trimmed by 6 bases and J by 2 bases, leaving 16 bases between them. CDR1 and CDR2 from the germline V gene are MRHNA and SNTAGT.

This rearrangement joins TRBV7-9 to TRBJ1-4; D is ambiguous. The V gene lost 2 bases and the J gene lost 8 bases, with 9 bases spanning the gap. CDR1 and CDR2 (germline): SEHNR, FQNEAQ (reference sequence). The CDR3 runs to 13 residues. The CDR3: CASSLNGGEKLFF. The DNA for the CDR3 is TGTGCCAGCAGCTTAAATGGAGGGGAAAAACTGTTTTTT.

The gene calls are TRBV25-1 and TRBJ1-4; TRBD1 matches at 7 bases. Per germline, CDR1 MGHDK and CDR2 SYGVNS. CDR3 size: 14 residues. With 5 bases clipped from V and 7 bases from J, the junction kept 7 bases outside the gene matches. CDR3 nucleotide sequence: TGTGCCAGCAGTCGGGAGGGGGCGGCTGAAAAACTGTTTTTT. This gives the protein CASSREGAAEKLFF.